These T cell receptor beta chains were read from a single sample in a study of shared clonotypes between healthy human individuals. The protocol was immunoSEQ multiplex PCR, while the TCRdb copy is restricted to in-frame clones and leaves out a portion. The table includes approximately 2,000,000 clones, approximately 92% detected once. The sequencing sample was made of naive CD8+ T cells from PBMCs. These receptors all come from a man between 18 and 35 years old in good health. Some clones in this sample may be carry-over from other donors' samples. Each CDR3 is given with its conserved first and last residue. D genes are given only for firm matches. Not all rows give a size; the values are once, few, many and, for expanded clones, a class.

V,D,J,size,CDR3,DNA
TRBV7-8,NA,TRBJ1-5,NA,CASSLGGLGPQHF,TGTGCCAGCAGCTTAGGAGGTTTGGGGCCCCAGCATTTT
TRBV6-4,NA,TRBJ1-2,NA,CASRQQAEGYGYTF,TGTGCCAGCAGACAACAGGCGGAGGGCTATGGCTACACCTTC
TRBV11-3,NA,TRBJ2-5,NA,CASSLDPPGGLGETQYF,TGTGCCAGCAGCTTAGACCCTCCCGGGGGGCTTGGAGAGACCCAGTACTTC
TRBV18,NA,TRBJ2-1,NA,CASSPPASERNYNEQFF,TGTGCCAGCTCACCACCGGCCTCGGAGCGAAATTACAATGAGCAGTTCTTC
TRBV9,TRBD1,TRBJ2-5,NA,CASSKTGLKETQYF,TGTGCCAGCAGCAAGACAGGGCTGAAGGAGACCCAGTACTTC
TRBV19,NA,TRBJ1-2,NA,CASSSINFGYGYTF,TGTGCCAGTAGTTCGATCAATTTCGGCTATGGCTACACCTTC
TRBV5-4,NA,TRBJ2-1,NA,CASSSWGYSYNEQFF,TGTGCCAGCAGCTCGTGGGGGTACTCCTACAATGAGCAGTTCTTC
TRBV6-5,NA,TRBJ2-1,NA,CASSSGPINEQFF,TGTGCCAGCAGTTCCGGACCTATTAATGAGCAGTTCTTC
TRBV5-1,NA,TRBJ2-7,NA,CASSFRDTAHYEQYF,TGCGCCAGCAGCTTCCGGGACACGGCCCACTACGAGCAGTACTTC
TRBV29-1,NA,TRBJ2-7,once,CSARTAYEQYF,TGCAGCGCCCGGACAGCCTACGAGCAGTACTTC
TRBV28,NA,TRBJ2-7,NA,CASRDSGSYEQYF,TGTGCCAGCCGGGATAGCGGCTCCTACGAGCAGTACTTC
TRBV19,TRBD1,TRBJ1-1,NA,CASSIGQGVFTEAFF,TGTGCCAGTAGTATCGGGCAGGGGGTCTTTACTGAAGCTTTCTTT
TRBV28,TRBD1,TRBJ2-3,NA,CASRRDRDTDTQYF,TGTGCCAGCCGGAGGGACAGGGACACAGATACGCAGTATTTT
TRBV18,NA,TRBJ1-6,once,CASSPGASHWDSPLHF,TGTGCCAGCTCACCAGGGGCCTCCCACTGGGATTCACCCCTCCACTTT
TRBV21-1,NA,TRBJ1-4,NA,CASSHLREGATNEKLFF,TGTGCCAGCAGTCATCTCAGGGAGGGGGCGACTAATGAAAAACTGTTTTTT
TRBV19,NA,TRBJ2-7,NA,CASSIGSFSYEQYF,TGTGCCAGTAGTATCGGCTCCTTCTCCTACGAGCAGTACTTC
TRBV4-1,TRBD1,TRBJ2-5,NA,CASSQKIGQGRETQYF,TGCGCCAGCAGCCAGAAAATCGGACAGGGGAGGGAGACCCAGTACTTC
TRBV27,NA,TRBJ2-7,NA,CASSLLRDSYEQYF,TGTGCCAGCAGTTTATTGCGGGACTCCTACGAGCAGTACTTC
TRBV7-2,NA,TRBJ2-7,NA,CASSLFGEQYF,TGTGCCAGCAGCTTATTCGGCGAGCAGTACTTC
TRBV7-9,NA,TRBJ2-7,NA,CASSPTPFRAYEQYF,TGTGCCAGCAGCCCAACCCCATTCCGTGCCTACGAGCAGTACTTC
TRBV6-1,NA,TRBJ1-5,NA,CASSEERFSSNQPQHF,TGTGCCAGCAGTGAAGAACGGTTCTCTAGCAATCAGCCCCAGCATTTT
TRBV19,NA,TRBJ1-5,NA,CASVGDGRSSEPQHF,TGTGCCAGTGTGGGGGACGGTCGATCTTCCGAGCCCCAGCATTTT
TRBV7-8,NA,TRBJ1-2,NA,CASSLMGNYGYTF,TGTGCCAGCAGCCTAATGGGAAACTATGGCTACACCTTC
TRBV30,NA,TRBJ1-5,NA,CAWSEGRNQPQHF,TGTGCCTGGAGTGAGGGCAGGAATCAGCCCCAGCATTTT
TRBV28,TRBD1,TRBJ2-1,NA,CASSLLRGSYNEQFF,TGTGCCAGCAGTCTTCTCAGGGGGTCCTACAATGAGCAGTTCTTC
TRBV28,NA,TRBJ2-4,once,CASTFSDGRLAKNIQYF,TGTGCCAGCACCTTTTCGGACGGACGACTAGCCAAAAACATTCAGTACTTC
TRBV30,NA,TRBJ1-1,few,CAQIQLNTEAFF,TGTGCGCAAATACAGCTGAACACTGAAGCTTTCTTT
TRBV5-4,NA,TRBJ2-1,NA,CASSSALLVREEQFF,TGTGCCAGCAGCTCCGCCTTACTAGTGAGAGAGGAGCAGTTCTTC
TRBV28,NA,TRBJ2-1,NA,CASSQEGEFSYNEQFF,TGTGCCAGCAGCCAAGAGGGGGAGTTCTCCTACAATGAGCAGTTCTTC
TRBV27,NA,TRBJ1-1,NA,CASSLQTGSEAFF,TGTGCCAGCAGTTTACAAACGGGGAGTGAAGCTTTCTTT
TRBV11-2,TRBD2,TRBJ2-2,NA,CASSLSWLAVNTGELFF,TGTGCCAGCAGCTTAAGTTGGCTAGCGGTTAACACCGGGGAGCTGTTTTTT
TRBV2,NA,TRBJ1-5,NA,CASSRGGTWRNQPQHF,TGTGCCAGCAGCCGGGGGGGGACTTGGCGCAATCAGCCCCAGCATTTT
TRBV11-2,TRBD2,TRBJ2-3,NA,CASSLTSGRRTDTQYF,TGTGCCAGCAGCTTAACTAGCGGGAGGCGGACAGATACGCAGTATTTT
TRBV7-6,NA,TRBJ1-1,NA,CASSMGGEAFF,TGTGCCAGCAGTATGGGGGGTGAAGCTTTCTTT
TRBV6-1,TRBD1,TRBJ2-7,NA,CASSELVFGQGDYEQYF,TGTGCCAGCAGTGAATTAGTATTCGGACAGGGGGACTACGAGCAGTACTTC
TRBV7-8,NA,TRBJ2-7,once,CASSLFRAQNPYEQYF,TGTGCCAGCAGCTTATTCCGGGCGCAAAACCCCTACGAGCAGTACTTC
TRBV30,TRBD1,TRBJ2-1,NA,CAWMDRTNEQFF,TGTGCCTGGATGGACAGGACTAATGAGCAGTTCTTC
TRBV5-4,TRBD2,TRBJ2-3,NA,CASSLDRGRDKDTQYF,TGTGCCAGCAGCTTGGACCGCGGGAGAGATAAAGATACGCAGTATTTT
TRBV15,TRBD2,TRBJ2-7,once,CATSRGLAGAYEQYF,TGTGCCACCAGCAGAGGCCTAGCGGGAGCTTACGAGCAGTACTTC
TRBV7-2,TRBD2,TRBJ2-5,NA,CASSLVPAGQETQYF,TGTGCCAGCAGCTTAGTTCCAGCGGGGCAAGAGACCCAGTACTTC
TRBV11-2,NA,TRBJ1-1,NA,CASSLGQAVRAFF,TGTGCCAGCAGCTTAGGGCAGGCTGTGAGAGCTTTCTTT
TRBV11-2,TRBD1,TRBJ1-2,NA,CASSHYRGIMNGYTF,TGTGCCAGCAGCCATTACAGGGGGATAATGAATGGCTACACCTTC